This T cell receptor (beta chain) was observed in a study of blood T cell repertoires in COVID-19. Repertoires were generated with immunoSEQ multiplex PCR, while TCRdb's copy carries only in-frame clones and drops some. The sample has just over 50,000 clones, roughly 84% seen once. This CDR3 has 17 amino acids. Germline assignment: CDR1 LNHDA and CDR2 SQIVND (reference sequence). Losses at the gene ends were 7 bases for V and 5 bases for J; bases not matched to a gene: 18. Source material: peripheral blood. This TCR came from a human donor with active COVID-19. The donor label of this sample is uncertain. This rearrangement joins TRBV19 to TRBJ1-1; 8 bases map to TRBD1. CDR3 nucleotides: TGTGCCAGTAACAGCCAAGGGGACGACAGGGGTTGGACTGAAGCTTTCTTT. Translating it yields CASNSQGDDRGWTEAFF.